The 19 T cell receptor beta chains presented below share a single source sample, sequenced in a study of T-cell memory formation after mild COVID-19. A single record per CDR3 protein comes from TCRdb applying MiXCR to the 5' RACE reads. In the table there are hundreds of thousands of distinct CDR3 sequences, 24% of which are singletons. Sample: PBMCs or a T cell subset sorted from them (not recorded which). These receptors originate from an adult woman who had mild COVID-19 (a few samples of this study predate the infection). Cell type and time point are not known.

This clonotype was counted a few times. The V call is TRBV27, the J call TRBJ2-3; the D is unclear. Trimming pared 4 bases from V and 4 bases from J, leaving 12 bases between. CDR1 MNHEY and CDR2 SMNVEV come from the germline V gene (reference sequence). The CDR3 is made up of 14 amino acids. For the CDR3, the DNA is TGTGCCAGCAGTTCGGGCCCGGCGCCAGATACGCAGTATTTT. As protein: CASSSGPAPDTQYF.

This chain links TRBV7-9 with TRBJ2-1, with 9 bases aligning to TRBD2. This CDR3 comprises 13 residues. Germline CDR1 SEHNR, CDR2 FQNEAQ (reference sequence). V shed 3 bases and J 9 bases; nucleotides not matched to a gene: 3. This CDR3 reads CASSFSTSGEQFF. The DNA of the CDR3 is TGTGCCAGCAGCTTCTCGACTAGCGGTGAGCAGTTCTTC.

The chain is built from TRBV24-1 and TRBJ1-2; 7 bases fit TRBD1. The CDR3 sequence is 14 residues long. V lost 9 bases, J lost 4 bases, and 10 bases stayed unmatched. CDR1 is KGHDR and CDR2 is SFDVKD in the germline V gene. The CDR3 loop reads CATCAEGAIYGYTF. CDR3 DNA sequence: TGTGCCACCTGTGCTGAGGGGGCTATCTATGGCTACACCTTC.

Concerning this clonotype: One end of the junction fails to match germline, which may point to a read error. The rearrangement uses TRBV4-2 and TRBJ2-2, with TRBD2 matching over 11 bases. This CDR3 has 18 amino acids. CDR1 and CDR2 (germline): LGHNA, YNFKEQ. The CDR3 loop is CASSKEPTSGGNTGELFF. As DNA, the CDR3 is TGTGCCAGCAGCAAAGAACCCACTAGCGGGGGGAACACCGGGGAGCTGTTTTTT.

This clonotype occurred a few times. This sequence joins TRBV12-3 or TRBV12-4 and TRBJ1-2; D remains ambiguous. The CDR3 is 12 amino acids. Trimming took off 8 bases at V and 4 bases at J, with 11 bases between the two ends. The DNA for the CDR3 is TGTGCCAGCCGGGGAAGCGGCTATGGCTACACCTTC. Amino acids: CASRGSGYGYTF.

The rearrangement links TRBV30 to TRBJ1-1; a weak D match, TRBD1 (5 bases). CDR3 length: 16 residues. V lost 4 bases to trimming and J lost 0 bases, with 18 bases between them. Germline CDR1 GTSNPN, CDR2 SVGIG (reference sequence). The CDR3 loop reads CAWKGQRGFMNTEAFF. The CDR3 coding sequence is TGTGCCTGGAAAGGTCAAAGGGGATTCATGAACACTGAAGCTTTCTTT.

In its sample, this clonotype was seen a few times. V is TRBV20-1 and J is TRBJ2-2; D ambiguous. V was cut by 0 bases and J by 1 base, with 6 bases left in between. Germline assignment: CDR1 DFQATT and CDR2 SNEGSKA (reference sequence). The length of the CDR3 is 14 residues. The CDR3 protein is CSARDIRNTGELFF. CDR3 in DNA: TGCAGTGCTAGAGATATTCGGAACACCGGGGAGCTGTTTTTT.

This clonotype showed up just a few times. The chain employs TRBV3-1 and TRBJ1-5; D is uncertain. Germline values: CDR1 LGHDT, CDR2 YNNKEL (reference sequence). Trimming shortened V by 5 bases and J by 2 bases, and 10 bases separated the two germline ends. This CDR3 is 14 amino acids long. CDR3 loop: CASSSRTGNQPQHF. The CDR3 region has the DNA TGTGCCAGCAGCTCCCGTACCGGCAATCAGCCCCAGCATTTT.

The CDR3 reads CASSLALAGVETQYF. In DNA, the CDR3 is TGTGCCAGCAGCTTAGCACTAGCGGGAGTAGAGACCCAGTACTTC. The chain joins TRBV7-3 to TRBJ2-5, with 11 bases matching TRBD2. Germline trimming cut 2 bases from V and 4 bases from J; bases unmatched to any gene: 3. Looked up from germline, CDR1 is SGHTA and CDR2 is FQGTGA. This CDR3 is 15 amino acids long.

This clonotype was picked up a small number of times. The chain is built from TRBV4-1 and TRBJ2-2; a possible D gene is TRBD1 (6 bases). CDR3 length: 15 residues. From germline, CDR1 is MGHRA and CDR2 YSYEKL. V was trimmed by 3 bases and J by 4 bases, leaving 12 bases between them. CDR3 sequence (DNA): TGCGCCAGCAGCCAGGACAGCCTTATCACCGGGGAGCTGTTTTTT. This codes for CASSQDSLITGELFF.

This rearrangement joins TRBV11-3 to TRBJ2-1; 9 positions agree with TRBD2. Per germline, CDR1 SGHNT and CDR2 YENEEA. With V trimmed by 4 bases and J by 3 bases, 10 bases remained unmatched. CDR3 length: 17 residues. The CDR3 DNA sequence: TGTGCCAGCAGCTCGAGGACTGGGACTAGCTTCTACAATGAGCAGTTCTTC. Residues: CASSSRTGTSFYNEQFF.

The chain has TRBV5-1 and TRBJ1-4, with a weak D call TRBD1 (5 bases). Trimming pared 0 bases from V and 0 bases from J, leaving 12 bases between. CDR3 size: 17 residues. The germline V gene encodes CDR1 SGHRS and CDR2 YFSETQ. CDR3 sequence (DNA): TGCGCCAGCAGCTTGGACAGGCCCGTCTCAACTAATGAAAAACTGTTTTTT. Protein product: CASSLDRPVSTNEKLFF.

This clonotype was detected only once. CDR3 amino acids: CASLGGGELFF. DNA for the CDR3: TGTGCCAGCCTGGGGGGCGGGGAGCTGTTTTTT. This chain uses TRBV7-8 with TRBJ2-2, with TRBD2 as a possible D gene (6 bases). The length of the CDR3 is 11 residues. Trimming pared 8 bases from V and 7 bases from J, leaving 8 bases between. CDR1 is SGHVS, CDR2 FQNEAQ, per germline.

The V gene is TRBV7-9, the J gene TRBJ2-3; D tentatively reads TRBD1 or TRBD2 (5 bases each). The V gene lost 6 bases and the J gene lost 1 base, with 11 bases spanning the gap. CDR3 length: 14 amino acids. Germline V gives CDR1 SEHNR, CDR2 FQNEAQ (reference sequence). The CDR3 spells CASSIRGRTDTQYF. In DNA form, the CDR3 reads TGTGCCAGCAGTATCCGGGGCCGCACAGATACGCAGTATTTT.

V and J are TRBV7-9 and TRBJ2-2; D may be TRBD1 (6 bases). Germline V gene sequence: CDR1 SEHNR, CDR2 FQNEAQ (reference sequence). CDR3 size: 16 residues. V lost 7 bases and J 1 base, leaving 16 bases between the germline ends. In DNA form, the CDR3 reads TGTGCCAGCACCTCGGCCGGGACACTGAACACCGGGGAGCTGTTTTTT. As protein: CASTSAGTLNTGELFF. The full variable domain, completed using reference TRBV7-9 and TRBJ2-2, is DTGVSQNPRHKITKRGQNVTFRCDPISEHNRLYWYRQTLGQGPEFLTYFQNEAQLEKSRLLSDRFSAERPKGSFSTLEIQRTEQGDSAMYLCASTSAGTLNTGELFFGEGSRLTVL.

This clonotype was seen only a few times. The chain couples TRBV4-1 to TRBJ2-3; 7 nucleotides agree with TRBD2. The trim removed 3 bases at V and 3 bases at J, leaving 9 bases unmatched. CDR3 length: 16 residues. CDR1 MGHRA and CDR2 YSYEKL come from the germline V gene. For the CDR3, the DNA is TGCGCCAGCAGCCATGGGTGGGAGGGTGTAACAGATACGCAGTATTTT. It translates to CASSHGWEGVTDTQYF.

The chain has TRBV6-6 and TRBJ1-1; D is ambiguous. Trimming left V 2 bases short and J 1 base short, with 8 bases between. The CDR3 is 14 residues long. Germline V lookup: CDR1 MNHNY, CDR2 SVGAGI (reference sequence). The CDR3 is CASSYLVENTEAFF. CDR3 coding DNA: TGTGCCAGCAGTTACCTCGTCGAGAACACTGAAGCTTTCTTT.

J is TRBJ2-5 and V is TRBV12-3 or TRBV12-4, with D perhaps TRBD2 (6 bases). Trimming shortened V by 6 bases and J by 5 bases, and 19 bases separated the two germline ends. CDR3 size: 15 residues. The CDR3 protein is CASRMDLADPETQYF. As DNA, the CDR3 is TGTGCCAGCAGGATGGATTTAGCGGATCCCGAGACCCAGTACTTC.

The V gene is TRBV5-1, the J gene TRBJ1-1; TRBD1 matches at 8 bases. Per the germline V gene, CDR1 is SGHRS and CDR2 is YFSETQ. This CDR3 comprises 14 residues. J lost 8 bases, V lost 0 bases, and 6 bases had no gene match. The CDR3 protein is CASSLGQGRVEAFF. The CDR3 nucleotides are TGCGCCAGCAGCTTGGGACAGGGGAGAGTAGAAGCTTTCTTT.